The rows below give T cell receptor beta chains drawn from one sample of a study of cytomegalovirus exposure and HLA in healthy donors. The table came from immunoSEQ multiplex PCR; TCRdb's copy has only in-frame clones and leaves some out. Of approximately 160,000 clones in the sample, approximately 88% were seen once. Sequenced: PBMCs. Every receptor here comes from a boy aged 2 to 10 in good health and CMV-seronegative. Each CDR3 is given with its conserved first and last residue. The order of the fields is clone size, J gene, D gene, V gene, CDR3 DNA, CDR3 protein. D genes are given only for firm matches. Size is stated for part of the rows, as once, few or many counts, or as a class when the clone is expanded.

abundance: -
j_gene: TRBJ2-7
d_gene: TRBD1
v_gene: TRBV7-2
CDR3nt: TGTGCCAGCAGCTCCCACAGGGGTCGAACCTACGAGCAGTACTTC
CDR3aa: CASSSHRGRTYEQYF

abundance: -
j_gene: TRBJ2-6
d_gene: -
v_gene: TRBV7-3
CDR3nt: TGTGCCAGCAGCTTAAGTCAGGGGCTCTCTGGGGCCAACGTCCTGACTTTC
CDR3aa: CASSLSQGLSGANVLTF

abundance: -
j_gene: TRBJ2-7
d_gene: -
v_gene: TRBV19
CDR3nt: TGTGCCAGTAGTATAGGTGGGAGCGGTAACGAGCAGTACTTC
CDR3aa: CASSIGGSGNEQYF

abundance: -
j_gene: TRBJ2-1
d_gene: TRBD2
v_gene: TRBV4-2
CDR3nt: TGTGCCAGCAGCGGATCGACTAGCGGGAGGGCCCTCTTGATGAATGAGCAGTTCTTC
CDR3aa: CASSGSTSGRALLMNEQFF

abundance: -
j_gene: TRBJ2-7
d_gene: -
v_gene: TRBV2
CDR3nt: TGTGCCACCGCCGAGGGACTTTTAACCTACGAGCAGTACTTC
CDR3aa: CATAEGLLTYEQYF

abundance: -
j_gene: TRBJ1-1
d_gene: -
v_gene: TRBV7-9
CDR3nt: TGTGCCAGCACCCTCAGTGCAACGAACACTGAAGCTTTCTTT
CDR3aa: CASTLSATNTEAFF

abundance: few
j_gene: TRBJ1-3
d_gene: -
v_gene: TRBV11-2
CDR3nt: TGTGCCAGCAGCCGACGGACAGCTGGAAACACCATATATTTT
CDR3aa: CASSRRTAGNTIYF

abundance: -
j_gene: TRBJ2-7
d_gene: -
v_gene: TRBV5-4
CDR3nt: TGTGCCAGCAGCTTGGCACAAGGGGGTTTCAGGTACGAGCAGTACTTC
CDR3aa: CASSLAQGGFRYEQYF

abundance: few
j_gene: TRBJ1-2
d_gene: -
v_gene: TRBV6-5
CDR3nt: TGTGCCAGCAGACCTGGACAGAGCTATGGCTACACCTTC
CDR3aa: CASRPGQSYGYTF

abundance: -
j_gene: TRBJ2-7
d_gene: TRBD2
v_gene: TRBV18
CDR3nt: TGTGCCAGCTCACCCAACGGACTAGCGGGATCCTTGGGTGGCGAGCAGTACTTC
CDR3aa: CASSPNGLAGSLGGEQYF

abundance: -
j_gene: TRBJ2-7
d_gene: TRBD1
v_gene: TRBV5-1
CDR3nt: TGCGCCAGCAGAGCGGACAGGGAAAACTACGAGCAGTACTTC
CDR3aa: CASRADRENYEQYF

abundance: -
j_gene: TRBJ1-1
d_gene: -
v_gene: TRBV9
CDR3nt: TGTGCCAGCAGCGTTGCAGTCCGGGACACTGAAGCTTTCTTT
CDR3aa: CASSVAVRDTEAFF

abundance: -
j_gene: TRBJ2-7
d_gene: -
v_gene: TRBV6-5
CDR3nt: TGTGCCAGCAGTTACTCGCGAGGGCGGGGAGAGCAGTACTTC
CDR3aa: CASSYSRGRGEQYF

abundance: -
j_gene: TRBJ2-7
d_gene: -
v_gene: TRBV27
CDR3nt: TGTGCCAGCAGTTTACGTCGCAGGATCGACTACGAGCAGTACTTC
CDR3aa: CASSLRRRIDYEQYF

abundance: -
j_gene: TRBJ1-2
d_gene: TRBD1
v_gene: TRBV29-1
CDR3nt: TGCAGCGTATGGACAGGGAGGTATGGCTACACCTTC
CDR3aa: CSVWTGRYGYTF

abundance: -
j_gene: TRBJ2-7
d_gene: TRBD1
v_gene: TRBV5-1
CDR3nt: TGCGCCAGCAGCTTGGACACAGGGGGCTACGAGCAGTACTTC
CDR3aa: CASSLDTGGYEQYF

abundance: -
j_gene: TRBJ2-2
d_gene: -
v_gene: TRBV28
CDR3nt: TGTGCCAGCAGCCCCCTCCCATCAGGCACCGGGGAGCTGTTTTTT
CDR3aa: CASSPLPSGTGELFF

abundance: -
j_gene: TRBJ1-1
d_gene: TRBD1
v_gene: TRBV4-1
CDR3nt: TGCGCCAGCAGCTCTCGACAGGGGGAGAGAAAGAACACTGAAGCTTTCTTT
CDR3aa: CASSSRQGERKNTEAFF

abundance: -
j_gene: TRBJ2-7
d_gene: -
v_gene: TRBV27
CDR3nt: TGTGCCAGCATGACGGACTACTTAGCCGGCTCCTACGAGCAGTACTTC
CDR3aa: CASMTDYLAGSYEQYF

abundance: -
j_gene: TRBJ2-7
d_gene: -
v_gene: TRBV6-5
CDR3nt: TGTGCCAGCAGCCAGGGTCCCTACGAGCAGTACTTC
CDR3aa: CASSQGPYEQYF

abundance: few
j_gene: TRBJ2-3
d_gene: -
v_gene: TRBV18
CDR3nt: TGTGCCAGCTCAGACAGGTCTAGCACAGATACGCAGTATTTT
CDR3aa: CASSDRSSTDTQYF

abundance: -
j_gene: TRBJ1-1
d_gene: TRBD1
v_gene: TRBV18
CDR3nt: TGTGCCAGCTCACTAGGACAGGGAGGAGAAGCTTTCTTT
CDR3aa: CASSLGQGGEAFF

abundance: -
j_gene: TRBJ1-1
d_gene: -
v_gene: TRBV29-1
CDR3nt: TGCAGCGTGCTCAGGCTGAACACTGAAGCTTTCTTT
CDR3aa: CSVLRLNTEAFF

abundance: -
j_gene: TRBJ2-2
d_gene: TRBD2
v_gene: TRBV5-4
CDR3nt: TGTGCCAGCAGCCCCAGGGACGGGGGGAACGGGGAGCTGTTTTTT
CDR3aa: CASSPRDGGNGELFF

abundance: -
j_gene: TRBJ2-3
d_gene: -
v_gene: TRBV5-4
CDR3nt: TGTGCCAGCAGCTTCGTCCAGGGGGTAGCGGGAACAGATACGCAGTATTTT
CDR3aa: CASSFVQGVAGTDTQYF

abundance: few
j_gene: TRBJ2-6
d_gene: TRBD1
v_gene: TRBV28
CDR3nt: TGTGCCAGCAGGACCGTTTGGGACAGGGGGCTCGGGGCCAACGTCCTGACTTTC
CDR3aa: CASRTVWDRGLGANVLTF

abundance: once
j_gene: TRBJ2-1
d_gene: TRBD2
v_gene: TRBV6-5
CDR3nt: TGTGCCAGCAGTTACTCGCTAGCGGGAATCTACAATGAGCAGTTCTTC
CDR3aa: CASSYSLAGIYNEQFF

abundance: few
j_gene: TRBJ2-7
d_gene: TRBD2
v_gene: TRBV28
CDR3nt: TGTGCCAGCAGTTTATACAGTAGCGGGAGAGGCGAGCAGTACTTC
CDR3aa: CASSLYSSGRGEQYF

abundance: -
j_gene: TRBJ2-1
d_gene: -
v_gene: TRBV7-8
CDR3nt: TGTGCCAGCACCTCACCCGGGGGTCCCTCCTACAATGAGCAGTTCTTC
CDR3aa: CASTSPGGPSYNEQFF

abundance: -
j_gene: TRBJ1-1
d_gene: TRBD1
v_gene: TRBV6-1
CDR3nt: TGTGCCAGCACCCTACAGGGGGCCCCAACTGAAGCTTTCTTT
CDR3aa: CASTLQGAPTEAFF

abundance: once
j_gene: TRBJ2-2
d_gene: -
v_gene: TRBV7-6
CDR3nt: TGTGCCAGCAGCTACCAGGGGAACACCGGGGAGCTGTTTTTT
CDR3aa: CASSYQGNTGELFF

abundance: -
j_gene: TRBJ1-2
d_gene: -
v_gene: TRBV20-1
CDR3nt: TGCAGTGCGACAGCCGGGACAAGGGCCACCTTC
CDR3aa: CSATAGTRATF

abundance: -
j_gene: TRBJ2-2
d_gene: -
v_gene: TRBV6-1
CDR3nt: TGTGCCAGCAGTGAAGCGCGGGGAGGGGAGCTGTTTTTT
CDR3aa: CASSEARGGELFF

abundance: few
j_gene: TRBJ2-7
d_gene: TRBD2
v_gene: TRBV10-2
CDR3nt: TGCGCCAGCAGGGCTAGCGGGGGATACGAGCAGTACTTC
CDR3aa: CASRASGGYEQYF

abundance: -
j_gene: TRBJ2-1
d_gene: TRBD2
v_gene: TRBV2
CDR3nt: TGTGCCAGCAGGCGACTAGCGGGAGGTGGCGATGAGCAGTTCTTC
CDR3aa: CASRRLAGGGDEQFF

abundance: -
j_gene: TRBJ2-7
d_gene: TRBD1
v_gene: TRBV27
CDR3nt: TGTGCCAGCAGTATCACCAGGGGGCACTTAAGCTACGAGCAGTACTTC
CDR3aa: CASSITRGHLSYEQYF

abundance: -
j_gene: TRBJ2-1
d_gene: -
v_gene: TRBV6-1
CDR3nt: TGTGCCAGCAGTGTAGACAGGAGCTCCTACAATGAGCAGTTCTTC
CDR3aa: CASSVDRSSYNEQFF

abundance: few
j_gene: TRBJ2-3
d_gene: -
v_gene: TRBV11-3
CDR3nt: TGTGCCAGCAGCATTGGGGGGTTGGGCACAGATACGCAGTATTTT
CDR3aa: CASSIGGLGTDTQYF

abundance: few
j_gene: TRBJ2-3
d_gene: -
v_gene: TRBV19
CDR3nt: TGTGCCAGTAGTATTGGGGGGAGCCTTAGCGATACGCAGTATTTT
CDR3aa: CASSIGGSLSDTQYF

abundance: -
j_gene: TRBJ2-1
d_gene: TRBD2
v_gene: TRBV15
CDR3nt: TGTGCCACCAGCAGAGAGGCCGATATTCCGGGACTAGCGGGAGATGAGTCCTACAATGAGCAGTTCTTC
CDR3aa: CATSREADIPGLAGDESYNEQFF

abundance: few
j_gene: TRBJ1-2
d_gene: TRBD1
v_gene: TRBV7-2
CDR3nt: TGTGCCAGCAGCCGACAGGGCGGAGATGACTATGGCTACACCTTC
CDR3aa: CASSRQGGDDYGYTF

abundance: -
j_gene: TRBJ2-1
d_gene: TRBD2
v_gene: TRBV7-2
CDR3nt: TGTGCCAGCAGTGGACTAGCGGGAGTGTTAAATGAGCAGTTCTTC
CDR3aa: CASSGLAGVLNEQFF

abundance: -
j_gene: TRBJ2-7
d_gene: TRBD2
v_gene: TRBV9
CDR3nt: TGTGCCAGCAGCGTTACTAGCGGGCAAAACGAGCAGTACTTC
CDR3aa: CASSVTSGQNEQYF

abundance: -
j_gene: TRBJ2-7
d_gene: -
v_gene: TRBV5-1
CDR3nt: TGCGCCAGCAGCTTGGGGAGTAGCTACGAGCAGTACTTC
CDR3aa: CASSLGSSYEQYF

abundance: -
j_gene: TRBJ2-3
d_gene: TRBD1
v_gene: TRBV5-1
CDR3nt: TGCGCCAGCAGCTTGCTACAGGGGGCGGGTACGCAGTATTTT
CDR3aa: CASSLLQGAGTQYF

abundance: few
j_gene: TRBJ2-7
d_gene: TRBD2
v_gene: TRBV4-2
CDR3nt: TGTGCCAGCAGCCAAGAGGGTACTAGCGCTAGATACGAGCAGTACTTC
CDR3aa: CASSQEGTSARYEQYF

abundance: -
j_gene: TRBJ2-3
d_gene: -
v_gene: TRBV27
CDR3nt: TGTGCCAGCAGTTTACCCTCAGATACGCAGTATTTT
CDR3aa: CASSLPSDTQYF

abundance: -
j_gene: TRBJ1-5
d_gene: -
v_gene: TRBV4-1
CDR3nt: TGCGCCAGCAGCCAGGCGACCGTAACAGGGAATCAGCCCCAGCATTTT
CDR3aa: CASSQATVTGNQPQHF

abundance: -
j_gene: TRBJ1-4
d_gene: TRBD1
v_gene: TRBV6-5
CDR3nt: TGTGCCAGCAGTTACTTAGGGACAGCTGAAAAACTGTTTTTT
CDR3aa: CASSYLGTAEKLFF

abundance: -
j_gene: TRBJ2-1
d_gene: -
v_gene: TRBV4-1
CDR3nt: TGCGCCAGCAGCCAAGCTAGCGCTCGTATAAGGTATTCCTACAATGAGCAGTTCTTC
CDR3aa: CASSQASARIRYSYNEQFF

abundance: -
j_gene: TRBJ2-5
d_gene: TRBD1
v_gene: TRBV2
CDR3nt: TGTGCCAGCAGTGAAGGGGACAGAAACCAAGAGACCCAGTACTTC
CDR3aa: CASSEGDRNQETQYF

abundance: -
j_gene: TRBJ2-7
d_gene: -
v_gene: TRBV13
CDR3nt: TGTGCCAGCAGCCCTACAGGCATCAGTCGGTCCACCGAGCAGTACTTC
CDR3aa: CASSPTGISRSTEQYF

abundance: -
j_gene: TRBJ2-3
d_gene: TRBD2
v_gene: TRBV18
CDR3nt: TGTGCCAGCTCAGGGACCAGACTAGCGGGAGTCAGGGATACGCAGTATTTT
CDR3aa: CASSGTRLAGVRDTQYF

abundance: -
j_gene: TRBJ2-7
d_gene: -
v_gene: TRBV2
CDR3nt: TGTGCCAGCAGTGAATCCGCACTCGAGCAGTACTTC
CDR3aa: CASSESALEQYF